This T cell receptor beta chain comes out of a study of blood T cell repertoires in COVID-19 (TCRdb year 2020). Some background on the complete study: The collaborator samples originated in the United States, Italy and Spain and spanned the acute and convalescent phases of COVID-19. The dataset comprised deeply sampled blood TCRbeta repertoires from subjects exposed to, actively infected with, or recovered from COVID-19. The prospective study material was composed of cDNA or gDNA derived from T cells, B-cell-depleted T cells, or PBMCs. HLA class I and class II types, where available, came from metadata supplied by the sample provider rather than from assay-based typing. The sample metadata nearly always contained a de-identified subject ID, COVID-19 status, age in years and sex. Samples were obtained from the ongoing ImmuneRACE study (first 160 participants) and from about 1,300 subjects provided by 6 global collaborators. The repertoires were released in a freely available public database meant as a resource for research on the immune response to SARS-CoV-2. The investigation overall reported the following: How much clinical and demographic metadata was included differed by source and by participant, and the metadata was provided uncurated.

In the case of this clone: No cognate antigen has been identified for it. Base qualities are not provided; no much larger clone lies one nucleotide away.

V loses 4 bases at its end and J loses 11 bases; junction bases beyond the gene matches: 13. As encoded in the germline V gene (reference sequence), CDR1 is LGHDT while CDR2 is YNNKEL. From cysteine to phenylalanine, the CDR3 is 14 amino acids long. The DNA shown is the 42-base CDR3, in frame from base 1. TCRbeta CDR3 regions were amplified from genomic DNA by means of the immunoSEQ Assay, a bias-controlled multiplex PCR. Per the authors' processing: The number of nucleated cells in each sample was estimated by amplification of reference gene primers within the assay. Sequence reads were collapsed and filtered to measure the absolute abundance of every unique TCRbeta CDR3 rearrangement. For each sample, productive Simpson clonality was calculated as the square root of Simpson's diversity index across productive rearrangements. The clones in this table, taken by TCRdb from immuneACCESS, are in-frame only. Not every clone is retained; where verified, under half of the shortfall comes from an unresolved V gene, and the cause of the rest is unknown. The DNA was the basis for D and trimming; V, J and clone size are from that table. Here the sample has some 54,000 clones; more than 85% occur a single time. The top ten clones comprise 2% to 2.5% of the sample.

Each collaborating institution followed its own protocols to collect whole blood in K2EDTA tubes. For TCRbeta analysis, collaborators shipped samples in one of three forms: frozen whole blood, isolated PBMCs, or DNA extracted from either of those sample types. Input material: peripheral blood. This TCR came from a man aged 55 to 70 with acute or convalescent COVID-19. The chain is made from TRBV3-1 (or the pseudogene TRBV3-2) and TRBJ1-2; 7 bases in the middle match TRBD1. The DNA reads as follows: TGTGCCAGCAGCCCTCAACTCGACAGGGCCTATTACACCTTC. This translates into CASSPQLDRAYYTF.